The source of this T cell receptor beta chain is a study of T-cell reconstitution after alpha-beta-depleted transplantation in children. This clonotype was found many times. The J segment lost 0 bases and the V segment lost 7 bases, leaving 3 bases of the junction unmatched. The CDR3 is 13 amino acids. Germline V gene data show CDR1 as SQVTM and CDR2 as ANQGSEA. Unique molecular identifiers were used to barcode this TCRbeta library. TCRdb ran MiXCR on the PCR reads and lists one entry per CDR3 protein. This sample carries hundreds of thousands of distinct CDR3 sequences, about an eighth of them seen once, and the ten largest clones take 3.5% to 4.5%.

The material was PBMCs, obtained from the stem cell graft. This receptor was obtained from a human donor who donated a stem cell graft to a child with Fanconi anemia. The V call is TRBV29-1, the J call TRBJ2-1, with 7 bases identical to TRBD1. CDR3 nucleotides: TGCAGCGCCTGGACAGGCTCCTACAATGAGCAGTTCTTC. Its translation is CSAWTGSYNEQFF.